This entry lists 9 T cell receptor beta chains sequenced from one sample in a study of PD-L1 blockade in urothelial cancer. Libraries were prepared by immunoSEQ multiplex PCR; TCRdb keeps only in-frame clonotypes and omits some of them. The sample has fewer than 30,000 clones; around 82% are singletons. The sequenced sample was PBMCs, obtained around atezolizumab (anti-PD-L1) treatment. The receptor source for this set is a man in his 70s with urothelial cancer.

The J gene is TRBJ1-5, the V gene TRBV6-6; 11 bases map to TRBD1. Germline V lookup: CDR1 MNHNY, CDR2 SVGAGI (reference sequence). This CDR3 region has 15 residues. V was pared by 6 bases and J by 1 base, with 2 bases of the junction left unmatched. As DNA, the CDR3 is TGTGCCAGCAGCAGGGACAGGGGGAGCAATCAGCCCCAGCATTTT. It codes for CASSRDRGSNQPQHF.

The rearrangement links TRBV7-6 to TRBJ2-6, with D perhaps TRBD1 (5 bases). Trimming cost V 5 bases and J 0 bases, with 8 bases left between them. The germline V gene has CDR1 SGHVS and CDR2 FNYEAQ. This CDR3 comprises 15 residues. CDR3 region: CASSEQASGANVLTF. The CDR3, as DNA: TGTGCCAGCAGCGAACAGGCCTCTGGGGCCAACGTCCTGACTTTC.

The chain couples TRBV5-1 to TRBJ2-7; the match to TRBD1 covers 8 bases. The CDR3 has 14 amino acids. The junction had 9 bases not matched to a gene; V was cut back by 3 bases and J by 7 bases. Germline V CDR1 and CDR2: SGHRS, YFSETQ. DNA for the CDR3: TGCGCCAGCAGCTCTGGACAGGGCCCATGGGAGCAGTACTTC. Amino acids: CASSSGQGPWEQYF.

This sequence joins TRBV2 and TRBJ1-5, with D possibly matching TRBD1 (5 bases). V was shortened by 6 bases and J by 6 bases, with 12 bases between the two germline ends. Germline values: CDR1 SNHLY, CDR2 FYNNEI. CDR3 length: 13 amino acids. The CDR3 DNA reads TGTGCCAGCAGGGACATCTCCACTCAGCCCCAGCATTTT. Translation: CASRDISTQPQHF.

The chain has TRBV29-1 and TRBJ2-1; 10 bases fit TRBD2. The CDR3 length is 15 residues. The V gene end was trimmed by 6 bases and the J gene end by 2 bases; junction bases not matched to a gene: 7. The germline CDR1 and CDR2 sequences are SQVTM and ANQGSEA. The CDR3 coding sequence is TGCAGCGTCCCTTTAGCGGGAGGCCCCTACAATGAGCAGTTCTTC. This translates into CSVPLAGGPYNEQFF.

The genes are TRBV10-3 and TRBJ2-5; 8 bases align to TRBD1. Germline lookup yields CDR1 ENHRY and CDR2 SYGVKD. The CDR3 length is 14 residues. V lost 6 bases and J lost 3; bases outside the gene matches: 6. The CDR3 nucleotides read TGTGCCATCAGCCGAGGACAGGGAGAAGAGACCCAGTACTTC. Translation: CAISRGQGEETQYF.

This chain uses TRBV15 with TRBJ2-1, with TRBD2 identical over 14 bases. V shed 8 bases, J shed 7 bases, and the junction held 4 bases outside the gene matches. Per germline, CDR1 LNHNV and CDR2 YYDKDF (reference sequence). The CDR3 spans 14 residues. CDR3 protein: CATGTSGRSNEQFF. The CDR3 coding sequence is TGTGCCACCGGGACTAGCGGGAGATCAAATGAGCAGTTCTTC.

This clone was picked up one time. The chain links TRBV19 to TRBJ1-4, with D possibly being TRBD1 (5 bases). CDR1 and CDR2 (germline): LNHDA, SQIVND (reference sequence). There are 17 residues in the CDR3. Trimming shortened V by 8 bases and J by 5 bases, and 24 bases separated the two germline ends. The CDR3 loop reads CASGPNYGGAQNEKLFF. CDR3 DNA sequence: TGTGCCAGTGGCCCGAATTATGGAGGGGCCCAAAATGAAAAACTGTTTTTT.

V and J are TRBV5-1 and TRBJ1-1; 8 bases line up with TRBD1. The junction had 6 bases not matched to a gene; V was cut back by 0 bases and J by 8 bases. The germline gives CDR1 SGHRS, CDR2 YFSETQ. The CDR3 covers 14 residues. CDR3 in DNA: TGCGCCAGCAGCTTGGGCTGGACAGGGCCCGAAGCTTTCTTT. Residues: CASSLGWTGPEAFF.